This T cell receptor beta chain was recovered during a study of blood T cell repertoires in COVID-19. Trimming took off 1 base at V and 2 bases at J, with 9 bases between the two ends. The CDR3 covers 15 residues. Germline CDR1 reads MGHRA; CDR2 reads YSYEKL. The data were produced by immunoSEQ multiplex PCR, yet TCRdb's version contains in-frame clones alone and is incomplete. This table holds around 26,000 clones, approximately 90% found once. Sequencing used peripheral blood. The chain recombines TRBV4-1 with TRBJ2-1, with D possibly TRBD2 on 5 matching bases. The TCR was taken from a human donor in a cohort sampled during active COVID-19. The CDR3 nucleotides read TGCGCCAGCAGCCAAGGAACGGGGACCTACAATGAGCAGTTCTTC. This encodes CASSQGTGTYNEQFF.